These 14 T cell receptor beta chains were sequenced from one sample in a study of T-cell reconstitution after alpha-beta-depleted transplantation in children. As it was prepared, the TCRbeta library received unique molecular identifiers. TCRdb reprocessed the PCR reads via MiXCR and lists one record per CDR3 protein. The sample contains around 670,000 distinct CDR3 sequences, around 13% of which appear only once. Sequencing used PBMCs, obtained before TCRalphabeta/CD19-depleted stem cell transplant. All receptors come from a girl aged 2 to 9 with congenital amegakaryocytic thrombocytopenia, due to receive a stem cell transplant.

Comment on this clonotype: This sequence may be a read error, since a much larger clone differs from it by one base. This chain uses TRBV7-2 with TRBJ1-6; D uncertain. Germline CDR1 is SGHTA and CDR2 is FQGNSA. V was pared by 5 bases and J by 7 bases, with 12 bases between. The CDR3 is 14 amino acids. The CDR3 protein is CASSTWHSNSPLHF. As DNA, the CDR3 is TGTGCCAGCAGCACCTGGCACAGCAATTCACCCCTCCACTTT.

Ten or more counts support this clonotype. As DNA, the CDR3 is TGTGCCAGCAGTGAACTTGTGTCGGGAGCTTTCTTT. Protein sequence: CASSELVSGAFF. This chain links TRBV6-1 with TRBJ1-1; no clear D. V shed 2 bases and J shed 10 bases, with 11 bases lying between them. Germline V gives CDR1 MNHNS, CDR2 SASEGT. The CDR3 is 12 amino acids.

In its sample, this clonotype was seen many times. The V and J genes are TRBV27 and TRBJ2-2, with a possible D match to TRBD2 (5 bases). Trimming removed 3 bases at V and 3 bases at J, with 11 bases between. The length of the CDR3 is 15 residues. Germline CDR1 is MNHEY and CDR2 is SMNVEV (reference sequence). CDR3 sequence (DNA): TGTGCCAGCAGTTTGCAACGCGGGTACACCGGGGAGCTGTTTTTT. Protein product: CASSLQRGYTGELFF.

This rearrangement joins TRBV29-1 to TRBJ2-1, with D unresolved. CDR3 size: 13 residues. V shed 8 bases and J shed 9 bases, with 20 bases lying between them. The V gene's germline CDR1 is SQVTM and CDR2 ANQGSEA. The CDR3 nucleotides read TGCAGCTCCGAGGTCGGGCTTCAGAGTGAGCAGTTCTTC. Protein product: CSSEVGLQSEQFF.

This clonotype occurred many times. The CDR3 DNA follows: TGTGCCAGCAGCTTGGGCACTAGCGGGAGCTCCTACGAGCAGTACTTC. Protein sequence: CASSLGTSGSSYEQYF. V gene TRBV11-2 combines with J gene TRBJ2-7, with TRBD2 identical over 11 bases. The J segment lost 0 bases and the V segment lost 3 bases, leaving 4 bases of the junction unmatched. Germline V CDR1 and CDR2: SGHAT, FQNNGV. The CDR3 is made up of 16 amino acids.

This clonotype occurred a few times. This rearrangement joins TRBV7-6 to TRBJ2-1; D not resolved. The V end was cut by 1 base, the J end by 7 bases, with 14 bases between. Germline V gene sequence: CDR1 SGHVS, CDR2 FNYEAQ. There are 15 residues in the CDR3. CDR3 sequence reads: CASSLEHPLGNEQFF. In nucleotides, the CDR3 is TGTGCCAGCAGCTTAGAACACCCCCTTGGGAATGAGCAGTTCTTC.

This clonotype was observed at least ten times. CDR3 loop: CASSDVAGGSYNEQFF. The CDR3 nucleotides read TGTGCCAGCAGCGACGTAGCGGGAGGGTCCTACAATGAGCAGTTCTTC. The chain links TRBV7-6 to TRBJ2-1, with 11 nucleotides matching TRBD2. Germline V CDR1 and CDR2: SGHVS, FNYEAQ. Trimming at V came to 5 bases and at J to 1 base, leaving 4 bases not matched to a gene. This CDR3 contains 16 residues.

In this sample, this clonotype turned up many times. J is TRBJ2-7 and V is TRBV12-3 or TRBV12-4; D assignment may be TRBD1 or TRBD2 (5 bases each). The CDR3 runs 16 residues. V lost 1 base and J lost 3, with 16 bases in between. The CDR3: CASSLVTSGAYYEQYF. The CDR3 bases are TGTGCCAGCAGTTTAGTCACGTCCGGGGCATACTACGAGCAGTACTTC.

This clonotype was recorded at least ten times. The gene calls are TRBV12-3 or TRBV12-4 and TRBJ2-3; 8 bases align to TRBD2. The CDR3 sequence is 14 residues long. J gave up 1 base and V 5 bases, and 2 bases lay outside the gene matches. The chain's CDR3 is CASSLGRGTDTQYF. The CDR3 DNA is TGTGCCAGCAGTCTCGGGAGGGGCACAGATACGCAGTATTTT.

V and J are TRBV14 and TRBJ2-1; 7 bases agree with TRBD2. V shed 5 bases and J 7 bases; nucleotides not matched to a gene: 11. This CDR3 is 15 amino acids long. Germline V lookup: CDR1 SGHDN, CDR2 FVKESK. The CDR3: CASSTLGRATNEQFF. DNA of the CDR3: TGTGCCAGCAGCACCCTTGGGAGGGCCACAAATGAGCAGTTCTTC.

V gene TRBV5-5 combines with J gene TRBJ1-2; no reliable D call. Trimming shortened V by 2 bases and J by 3 bases, and 23 bases separated the two germline ends. Germline CDR1 and CDR2: SGHKS and YYEKEE (reference sequence). The CDR3 covers 18 residues. CDR3 nucleotides: TGTGCCAGCAGCTTCGCCCGAACAACCACCCTCGAGGACTATGGCTACACCTTC. Translation gives CASSFARTTTLEDYGYTF.

In regard to this clonotype: This may be a read error, as it is one base from a much larger clone. The chain carries TRBV5-1 and TRBJ2-1; D unclear. The CDR3 has 15 amino acids. Looked up from germline, CDR1 is SGHRS and CDR2 is YFSETQ. As DNA, the CDR3 is TGCGCCAGCAGCGCGACCGGGTTCCCCCCCAATAAGCAGTTCTTC. Translating gives CASSATGFPPNKQFF.

This clonotype has ten or more counts. The J gene is TRBJ2-2, the V gene TRBV5-1; 7 bases agree with TRBD1. Germline assignment: CDR1 SGHRS and CDR2 YFSETQ. CDR3 length: 16 residues. Trimming cost V 3 bases and J 6 bases; bases outside gene matches: 11. CDR3 sequence: CASSSGDSLSPGELFF. The CDR3 bases are TGCGCCAGCAGCTCCGGGGACAGCTTATCTCCCGGGGAGCTGTTTTTT.

This clonotype was found a few times. The CDR3 DNA reads TGCAGTGCTAGAGACAGGCGAGCGGGAGGCCCCGAGCAGTACTTC. Its translation is CSARDRRAGGPEQYF. The chain joins TRBV20-1 to TRBJ2-7, with 9 positions matching TRBD2. The length of the CDR3 is 15 residues. Germline loops: CDR1 DFQATT, CDR2 SNEGSKA (reference sequence). The ends lost 0 bases at V and 6 bases at J; junction bases unmatched: 9.